Ten or more counts support the clone carrying this TCR beta chain. TCRdb analysed the PCR reads with MiXCR anew, one entry per CDR3 protein. The sample yields hundreds of thousands of distinct CDR3 sequences, approximately 24% seen once. The data originate from a study of molecular identifiers for immune sequencing clone quantification. Turning to the study itself: In replicates, RNA taken from approximately 20,000 or 98,000 naive CD8 cells was divided five ways, and four portions underwent sequencing.

Germline-derived CDR1 and CDR2 are MNHEY and SVGAGI. Trimming left V 0 bases short and J 9 bases short, with 9 bases between. The CDR3 contains 14 residues. The authors gated naive CD8 T cells as CD8+CD4-CCR7+CD45RA+ for sorting. Sequences were obtained from naive CD8+ T cells from blood, with Jurkat cell RNA spiked in. Subset: FACS-sorted CD8+CD4-CCR7+CD45RA+ naive T cells. The rearrangement links TRBV6-5 to TRBJ1-6; D is ambiguous. The receptor was derived from a human donor in good health. Some libraries in this study had Jurkat cell RNA spiked in. CDR3: CASSYSGISSPLHF. DNA for the CDR3: TGTGCCAGCAGTTACTCAGGGATTTCTTCACCCCTCCACTTT.